A selection of T cell receptor beta chains follows, all from one sample in a study of blood T cell repertoires in COVID-19. Produced via immunoSEQ multiplex PCR; TCRdb's table is partial and in-frame only. Of roughly 200,000 clones in the sample, roughly 78% were seen once. Sequenced input: peripheral blood. These receptors were collected from a woman aged 80 or older with active or convalescent COVID-19. The CDR3 runs from the conserved cysteine through the conserved F or W. The order of the fields is clone size, V gene, D gene, J gene, CDR3 protein, CDR3 DNA. D genes are given only for firm matches. The size entry is marked missing in some rows and otherwise reads once, few, many or a size class.

>NA|TRBV11-2|NA|TRBJ2-7
CASSPRSVIAYEQYF
TGTGCCAGCAGCCCCCGCAGCGTGATTGCCTACGAGCAGTACTTC
>NA|TRBV5-1|TRBD1|TRBJ1-1
CASSAGTGPFITEAFF
TGCGCCAGCAGCGCCGGGACAGGGCCTTTTATCACTGAAGCTTTCTTT
>NA|TRBV5-4|NA|TRBJ1-2
CASSWGTETNYGYTF
TGTGCCAGCAGCTGGGGGACTGAGACTAACTATGGCTACACCTTC
>few|TRBV5-4|NA|TRBJ1-6
CASSPPGVHSNSPLHF
TGTGCCAGCAGCCCGCCGGGAGTCCATAGTAATTCACCCCTCCACTTT
>NA|TRBV9|NA|TRBJ1-1
CASSVGQSTEAFF
TGTGCCAGCAGCGTAGGACAGAGCACTGAAGCTTTCTTT
>NA|TRBV28|TRBD1|TRBJ1-5
CASNQGAGNQPQHF
TGTGCCAGCAATCAGGGGGCCGGTAATCAGCCCCAGCATTTT
>NA|TRBV4-3|TRBD1|TRBJ1-2
CASSQDRGQIYGYTF
TGCGCCAGCAGCCAAGATAGGGGACAGATCTATGGCTACACCTTC
>NA|TRBV28|TRBD1|TRBJ1-3
CASSPGHGQGISSGNTIYF
TGTGCCAGCAGTCCAGGCCATGGACAGGGCATCTCCTCTGGAAACACCATATATTTT
>NA|TRBV4-1|TRBD1|TRBJ2-2
CASSQSGTGNTGELFF
TGCGCCAGCAGCCAAAGCGGGACAGGGAATACCGGGGAGCTGTTTTTT
>NA|TRBV9|TRBD1|TRBJ2-7
CASSSGQAAYEQYF
TGTGCCAGCAGCTCCGGACAGGCTGCCTACGAGCAGTACTTC
>NA|TRBV3-1/TRBV3-2|NA|TRBJ2-2
CASSQGLARGELFF
TGTGCCAGCAGCCAAGGCCTAGCGCGGGGGGAGCTGTTTTTT
>many|TRBV5-1|NA|TRBJ2-7
CASSLDRIGPREQYF
TGCGCCAGCAGCTTGGACAGGATCGGGCCTCGGGAGCAGTACTTC
>once|TRBV25-1|TRBD2|TRBJ2-3
CASRSSGGVTDTQYF
TGTGCCAGCAGGTCTAGCGGGGGGGTCACAGATACGCAGTATTTT
>NA|TRBV27|NA|TRBJ1-6
CASSSQGLRHSSYNSPLHF
TGTGCCAGCAGTTCCCAGGGGTTACGACATAGCTCCTATAATTCACCCCTCCACTTT
>NA|TRBV27|TRBD1|TRBJ1-4
CASSSLQGLATNEKLFF
TGTGCCAGCAGTTCTTTACAGGGGCTGGCAACTAATGAAAAACTGTTTTTT
>NA|TRBV12-2|NA|TRBJ1-2
CASIYPGGGLKDGYTF
TGTGCAAGTATATACCCGGGAGGGGGGTTAAAGGATGGCTACACCTTC
>NA|TRBV5-1|TRBD1|TRBJ2-1
CASSGQGPYNEQFF
TGCGCCAGCAGCGGACAGGGCCCCTACAATGAGCAGTTCTTC
>NA|TRBV4-3|TRBD1|TRBJ2-7
CASSQTGTGTIYEQYF
TGCGCCAGCAGCCAGACCGGGACAGGGACAATATACGAGCAGTACTTC